These 14 T cell receptor beta chains originate from one sample sequenced in a study of blood T cell repertoires in COVID-19. The assay was immunoSEQ multiplex PCR, and TCRdb's table has in-frame clones only and misses some. The sample consists of about 45,000 clones, around 80% of them appearing once. Sequencing was performed on peripheral blood. These receptors were obtained from a woman of 80 years or more with acute or convalescent COVID-19.

This rearrangement joins TRBV29-1 to TRBJ1-2; D remains unclear. This CDR3 region has 13 residues. V shed 6 bases and J shed 3 bases, with 14 bases lying between them. Germline CDR1 and CDR2: SQVTM and ANQGSEA. The CDR3 loop is CSVKVGGYYGYTF. The CDR3 nucleotides are TGCAGCGTGAAGGTAGGCGGATACTATGGCTACACCTTC.

The chain joins TRBV7-9 to TRBJ1-4, with 9 bases identical to TRBD1. CDR3 length equals 14 residues. Germline CDR1 and CDR2: SEHNR and FQNEAQ (reference sequence). The V and J ends lost 5 bases and 6 bases, in that order; junction bases with no gene match: 4. The CDR3, as DNA: TGTGCCAGCAGCCCCCGGACAGGGGATGAAAAACTGTTTTTT. Its translation: CASSPRTGDEKLFF.

This clone was seen a few times. V is TRBV3-1 (or the pseudogene TRBV3-2) and J is TRBJ1-3; D is undetermined. V was clipped by 1 base and J by 0 bases, with 10 bases between them. Germline CDR1 LGHDT, CDR2 YNNKEL (reference sequence). The CDR3 contains 16 residues. DNA for the CDR3: TGTGCCAGCAGCCAAGGGGCAAGCAGCTCTGGAAACACCATATATTTT. It yields the protein CASSQGASSSGNTIYF.

This clone was counted a few times. The chain couples TRBV2 to TRBJ2-7; D uncertain. CDR1 is SNHLY, CDR2 FYNNEI, per germline. V shed 2 bases and J shed 0 bases, with 11 bases lying between them. The CDR3 extends over 15 amino acids. The CDR3 loop is CASSEWAKSSYEQYF. In nucleotides, the CDR3 is TGTGCCAGCAGTGAATGGGCGAAGAGCTCCTACGAGCAGTACTTC.

The chain has TRBV5-6 and TRBJ2-2; the D is unclear. Between the trimmed V and J ends, which lost 4 bases and 4 bases, there was a span of 8 bases. The CDR3 contains 13 residues. Germline V gene data show CDR1 as SGHDT and CDR2 as YYEEEE. The CDR3 bases are TGTGCCAGCAGCCCCCGGGTCACCGGGGAGCTGTTTTTT. Its protein product is CASSPRVTGELFF.

The J gene is TRBJ1-1, the V gene TRBV19; the match to TRBD1 covers 7 bases. Per germline, CDR1 LNHDA and CDR2 SQIVND (reference sequence). V dropped 9 bases and J dropped 0; count of bases not matched to a gene: 7. There are 14 residues in the CDR3. The DNA for the CDR3 is TGTGCCAGGGCTGGGGACAGTATGAACACTGAAGCTTTCTTT. This sequence encodes CARAGDSMNTEAFF.

This clone showed up just once. The gene calls are TRBV19 and TRBJ2-6, with 8 nucleotides matching TRBD1. The CDR3 runs 15 residues. Germline V gives CDR1 LNHDA, CDR2 SQIVND (reference sequence). V gave up 4 bases and J gave up 3 bases; unmatched junction bases: 2. The chain's CDR3 is CASSTTGGGANVLTF. In DNA form, the CDR3 reads TGTGCCAGTAGTACCACAGGGGGTGGGGCCAACGTCCTGACTTTC.

The chain recombines TRBV29-1 with TRBJ2-1, with D possibly being TRBD2 (7 bases). V shed 3 bases and J shed 10 bases, with 13 bases lying between them. CDR3 size: 12 residues. The V gene's germline CDR1 is SQVTM and CDR2 ANQGSEA. This chain's CDR3 is CSVEGGPREQFF. In nucleotides, the CDR3 is TGCAGCGTTGAGGGGGGGCCTAGAGAGCAGTTCTTC.

V usage is TRBV4-1 and J usage is TRBJ1-3; TRBD1 might be the D (5 bases). This CDR3 has 14 amino acids. V lost 5 bases, J lost 3 bases, and 11 bases lay in between. From germline, CDR1 is MGHRA and CDR2 YSYEKL. CDR3 protein: CASSLSGYGNTIYF. The CDR3 DNA reads TGCGCCAGCAGCTTATCAGGGTATGGAAACACCATATATTTT.

This clone was observed a single time. The chain is built from TRBV11-3 and TRBJ1-1, with D maybe TRBD1 (5 bases). Germline CDR1 is SGHNT and CDR2 is YENEEA. The CDR3 covers 16 residues. The V end lost 2 bases, the J end lost 7 bases, and 20 bases lay between the germline ends. The CDR3 nucleotides read TGTGCCAGCAGCTTAACCCAAGGGGAAAGGACGGGTGAAGCTTTCTTT. Its translation is CASSLTQGERTGEAFF.

The V call is TRBV5-1, the J call TRBJ1-1, with 9 bases lining up with TRBD1. The CDR3 has 14 residues. CDR1 is SGHRS, CDR2 YFSETQ, per germline. Germline trimming cut 0 bases from V and 6 bases from J; bases unmatched to any gene: 3. The CDR3 here is CASSLGQGVSEAFF. The CDR3 nucleotides are TGCGCCAGCAGCTTGGGACAGGGGGTTTCTGAAGCTTTCTTT.

The J gene is TRBJ1-4, the V gene TRBV5-1; D is unresolved. Deletions cut 4 bases from V and 5 bases from J, with 12 bases between. The length of the CDR3 is 14 residues. CDR1 and CDR2 (germline): SGHRS, YFSETQ. The CDR3 DNA reads as TGCGCCAGCAGCCCCGGAACAGAAAATGAAAAACTGTTTTTT. The encoded protein is CASSPGTENEKLFF.

The chain joins TRBV4-1 to TRBJ2-2; 7 nucleotides agree with TRBD2. The trim removed 3 bases at V and 1 base at J, leaving 11 bases unmatched. The CDR3 length is 18 residues. Germline V lookup: CDR1 MGHRA, CDR2 YSYEKL. In DNA, the CDR3 is TGCGCCAGCAGCCATGGGAGGGCTGGACCAAGGAACACCGGGGAGCTGTTTTTT. Its protein is CASSHGRAGPRNTGELFF.

This chain joins TRBV15 and TRBJ1-6; 7 bases map to TRBD1. The V segment lost 2 bases and the J segment 8 bases; nucleotides outside the gene matches: 6. The CDR3 length is 15 residues. Per germline, CDR1 LNHNV and CDR2 YYDKDF (reference sequence). The CDR3, as DNA: TGTGCCACCAGCAGATCAGGGACAGCGGATTCACCCCTCCACTTT. Protein: CATSRSGTADSPLHF.